This T cell receptor (beta chain) is drawn from a study of T cell repertoires in cytomegalovirus infection (dated by TCRdb to between 2017 and 2020). Regarding the study in general: Because public TCR beta signatures pointed to carriage of CMV infection together with the matching HLA type, the HLA type of each donor mattered for the analysis.

Broad study findings and their caveats: In both this cohort and an independent roughly 400-donor cohort, the cumulative frequency of public TCR beta family members distinguished carriers of CMV infection plus the relevant HLA type. The ex vivo response was dominated by HLA-C-restricted CMV-specific TCR beta clonotypes, which also provided the single most frequent clonotype in two of eight donors.

There are many counts of this clonotype. Its antigen is unknown. No much larger clone is present one base from it, and per-base qualities are unavailable. The sample was run on an Illumina HiSeq 1500. TCRdb passed the public sequencing reads through fastp at Q25 and MiXCR, retaining productive beta sequences. One record per CDR3 amino acid sequence lists the most common genes and DNA. The sample includes a few hundred thousand distinct CDR3 sequences, with roughly 22% observed a single time. The ten largest clones add up to 18% of the sample. This TCR derives from a human donor in good health (CMV status not recorded). Some clones in this sample may be carry-over from other donors' samples. What was sequenced was CD8+ T cells from PBMCs.

CDR3 protein: CASSLIGTNTGELFF. The sequenced DNA: TGTGCCAGCAGCTTAATCGGGACGAACACCGGGGAGCTGTTTTTT. Recombination connected TRBV7-9 to TRBJ2-2; TRBD2 is a possible D gene, resting on 5 matching bases. A distance of 7 bases separates the germline ends of V and J, which lose 2 bases and 0 bases respectively. The CDR3 holds 15 amino acids from the cysteine to the phenylalanine. Just the 45-base CDR3 DNA is kept, in frame starting at base 1. CDR1 and CDR2 are drawn from the germline V gene (reference sequence): SEHNR, FQNEAQ.